Listed below are T cell receptor beta chains from one sample, sequenced in a study of vaccination effects on CD4 cells after COVID-19. Clones were sequenced by immunoSEQ multiplex PCR, and TCRdb holds only the in-frame ones, with some missing. Of tens of thousands of clones listed, roughly four fifths are singletons. Their recognized antigens are unknown. The sample here was CD4+ T cells from PBMCs cultured with HCoV-229E spike peptides, taken after COVID-19 vaccination. These receptors all stem from a human donor who received a COVID-19 vaccine. Both conserved end residues are part of each CDR3. The D gene is left open where the match is weak. Size tells how often a clone was seen (once, few, many) or the class of an expanded clone, and some rows leave it out.

d_gene	len	v_gene	abundance	j_gene	CDR3aa	CDR3nt
TRBD1	16	TRBV28	.	TRBJ1-3	CASSPGQGAGGNTIYF	TGTGCCAGCAGTCCCGGACAGGGGGCAGGGGGAAACACCATATATTTT
TRBD1	16	TRBV11-2	.	TRBJ2-5	CASSLDWIGTGETQYF	TGTGCCAGCAGCTTAGACTGGATTGGGACAGGGGAGACCCAGTACTTC
TRBD1	15	TRBV7-2	.	TRBJ2-7	CASSPETGVVSEQYF	TGTGCCAGCAGCCCGGAGACAGGGGTCGTCAGCGAGCAGTACTTC
.	13	TRBV7-2	once	TRBJ2-7	CASSLDSSYEQYF	TGTGCCAGCAGCTTAGACAGCTCCTACGAGCAGTACTTC
TRBD2	16	TRBV5-1	.	TRBJ2-1	CASSLLPGLGRVEQFF	TGCGCCAGCAGCCTCCTACCGGGACTAGGTAGGGTTGAGCAGTTCTTC
.	15	TRBV5-1	.	TRBJ2-6	CASSRAASGANVLTF	TGCGCCAGCAGCCGCGCAGCCTCTGGGGCCAACGTCCTGACTTTC
.	14	TRBV11-2	few	TRBJ1-3	CASSPGISGNTIYF	TGTGCCAGCAGCCCTGGGATCTCTGGAAACACCATATATTTT
.	12	TRBV15	.	TRBJ1-2	CATSSRLEGYTF	TGTGCCACCAGCAGCAGGCTTGAAGGCTACACCTTC
.	15	TRBV19	once	TRBJ1-2	CASSIGQFTNYGYTF	TGTGCCAGTAGTATAGGTCAGTTCACAAACTATGGCTACACCTTC
TRBD2	15	TRBV7-2	.	TRBJ2-5	CASSLASGSGETQYF	TGTGCCAGCAGCTTAGCTAGCGGGAGTGGGGAGACCCAGTACTTC
.	15	TRBV14	.	TRBJ1-2	CASSPPGLANYGYTF	TGTGCCAGCAGCCCACCAGGATTAGCTAACTATGGCTACACCTTC
.	13	TRBV6-5	.	TRBJ1-1	CASTAGRNTEAFF	TGTGCCAGCACCGCGGGGAGGAACACTGAAGCTTTCTTT
.	16	TRBV27	.	TRBJ1-4	CASSLRLRGGNEKLFF	TGTGCCAGCAGTTTAAGATTACGAGGAGGCAATGAAAAACTGTTTTTT
.	12	TRBV6-6	.	TRBJ1-5	CASTQYNQPQHF	TGTGCCAGCACTCAGTACAATCAGCCCCAGCATTTT
TRBD2	17	TRBV6-2/TRBV6-3	.	TRBJ2-7	CASSYSGTSGRPSEQYF	TGTGCCAGCAGTTATTCTGGGACTAGCGGGAGGCCAAGCGAGCAGTACTTC
.	17	TRBV7-9	.	TRBJ2-5	CASSPYTLKPGMETQYF	TGTGCCAGCAGCCCCTATACTTTGAAGCCGGGAATGGAGACCCAGTACTTC
.	16	TRBV9	.	TRBJ2-1	CASSVGGTDYYNEQFF	TGTGCCAGCAGCGTAGGAGGGACGGATTATTACAATGAGCAGTTCTTC
TRBD1	13	TRBV29-1	.	TRBJ2-1	CSVDRGLGNEQFF	TGCAGCGTCGACAGGGGGCTGGGCAATGAGCAGTTCTTC
.	13	TRBV30	.	TRBJ1-1	CAWTGAVSTEAFF	TGTGCCTGGACAGGGGCGGTGAGCACTGAAGCTTTCTTT
.	21	TRBV21-1	.	TRBJ2-1	CASSKGPTLSHPFALYNEQFF	TGTGCCAGCAGCAAAGGCCCGACACTCAGCCACCCATTCGCCTTATACAATGAGCAGTTCTTC
TRBD2	15	TRBV10-3	.	TRBJ2-1	CAIRALAGSNNEQFF	TGTGCCATCAGGGCACTAGCGGGAAGTAACAATGAGCAGTTCTTC
.	13	TRBV5-1	.	TRBJ2-2	CASSLEGPGELFF	TGCGCCAGCAGCTTGGAGGGGCCCGGGGAGCTGTTTTTT
.	15	TRBV19	.	TRBJ2-2	CASRGGVTSTGELFF	TGTGCCAGTAGAGGGGGAGTCACTTCCACCGGGGAGCTGTTTTTT
.	12	TRBV7-9	.	TRBJ1-5	CASSSQGQPQHF	TGTGCCAGCAGCTCTCAGGGGCAGCCCCAGCATTTT
.	13	TRBV10-3	.	TRBJ1-2	CAITVDRQYGYTF	TGTGCCATCACTGTGGACAGACAGTATGGCTACACCTTC
.	12	TRBV7-9	.	TRBJ1-5	CASSWVGQPQHF	TGTGCCAGCAGCTGGGTGGGTCAGCCCCAGCATTTT
TRBD1	13	TRBV19	.	TRBJ2-2	CASSIRGPGELFF	TGTGCCAGTAGTATAAGGGGGCCCGGGGAGCTGTTTTTT
TRBD2	15	TRBV19	once	TRBJ2-7	CASSIGLAGTYEQYF	TGTGCCAGTAGTATTGGACTAGCGGGCACCTACGAGCAGTACTTC
.	15	TRBV3-1/TRBV3-2	.	TRBJ2-7	CASSLRLETPYEQYF	TGTGCCAGCAGCCTTCGTCTGGAAACCCCCTACGAGCAGTACTTC
.	13	TRBV6-1	.	TRBJ1-1	CASSDNLNTEAFF	TGTGCCAGCAGTGACAACTTGAACACTGAAGCTTTCTTT
.	14	TRBV4-1	.	TRBJ2-7	CASSQDPASYEQYF	TGCGCCAGCAGCCAAGATCCGGCCTCCTACGAGCAGTACTTC
.	16	TRBV19	.	TRBJ1-6	CASSPLSTVYNSPLHF	TGTGCCAGTAGTCCACTTTCGACGGTGTATAATTCACCCCTCCACTTT
TRBD2	16	TRBV19	once	TRBJ2-3	CASSDSGRAGTDTQYF	TGTGCCAGTAGTGATAGCGGGAGGGCCGGGACAGATACGCAGTATTTT
.	20	TRBV7-6	.	TRBJ2-6	CASSLDRILARDSGANVLTF	TGTGCCAGCAGCTTAGATCGTATATTGGCGCGGGACTCTGGGGCCAACGTCCTGACTTTC
TRBD1	15	TRBV14	.	TRBJ1-2	CASSRRTGGNYGYTF	TGTGCCAGCAGCCGGAGGACAGGAGGTAACTATGGCTACACCTTC
.	13	TRBV19	.	TRBJ2-5	CASMDWIQETQYF	TGTGCCAGTATGGACTGGATACAAGAGACCCAGTACTTC
TRBD2	15	TRBV6-5	.	TRBJ2-1	CASSYSSGSINEQFF	TGTGCCAGCAGTTACTCGAGCGGGAGTATAAATGAGCAGTTCTTC